These 21 T cell receptor beta chains came from one sample sequenced in a study of T cell repertoires in cytomegalovirus infection. No antigen is known for these receptors. One entry per CDR3 protein, called by TCRdb with MiXCR from the reads. The sample lists approximately 910,000 distinct CDR3 sequences, roughly 30% occurring once. Source: cultured CD8+ T cells from PBMCs, taken from culture after CMV antigen stimulation. Every receptor here comes from a human donor in good health (CMV status not recorded). Some clones in this sample may be carry-over from other donors' samples.

The chain has TRBV4-1 and TRBJ1-1; D unresolved. The CDR3 spans 15 residues. Germline V gene sequence: CDR1 MGHRA, CDR2 YSYEKL. Trimming pared 0 bases from V and 1 base from J, leaving 9 bases between. The CDR3 loop is CASSQDPSANTEAFF. The CDR3 region has the DNA TGCGCCAGCAGCCAAGATCCCTCTGCGAACACTGAAGCTTTCTTT.

This clonotype was found a few times. CDR3 region: CASSLQGADEQYV. The CDR3 DNA follows: TGTGCCAGCAGCCTCCAGGGGGCCGACGAGCAGTACGTC. The V gene is TRBV28, the J gene TRBJ2-7, with 8 bases fitting TRBD1. The CDR3 contains 13 residues. The V segment lost 6 bases and the J segment 5 bases; nucleotides outside the gene matches: 6. CDR1 and CDR2 (germline): MDHEN, SYDVKM.

V usage is TRBV6-1 and J usage is TRBJ1-1; D not certain. The CDR3 loop spans 13 amino acids. Germline assignment: CDR1 MNHNS and CDR2 SASEGT. V dropped 2 bases and J dropped 1 base, with 5 bases sitting between them. CDR3: CASSEHRNTEAFF. The DNA of the CDR3 is TGTGCCAGCAGTGAACATAGGAACACTGAAGCTTTCTTT.

This chain links TRBV2 with TRBJ2-5, with a weak D call TRBD1 (6 bases). Germline V gives CDR1 SNHLY, CDR2 FYNNEI. Trimming left V 7 bases short and J 2 bases short, with 14 bases between. This CDR3 spans 14 amino acids. The CDR3 reads CASTNRQEQETQYF. The CDR3 DNA reads as TGTGCCAGCACTAATAGACAGGAACAAGAGACCCAGTACTTC.

This clonotype was recorded a few times. CDR3 region: CASSGGEETQYF. As DNA, the CDR3 is TGTGCCAGTAGCGGGGGAGAAGAGACCCAGTACTTC. This rearrangement joins TRBV28 to TRBJ2-5; 9 bases map to TRBD2. With 9 bases clipped from V and 3 bases from J, the junction kept 2 bases outside the gene matches. The CDR3 is 12 residues long. Germline values: CDR1 MDHEN, CDR2 SYDVKM.

The chain recombines TRBV29-1 with TRBJ1-2; no firm D call. This CDR3 contains 14 residues. The ends were cut back, 0 bases at V and 1 base at J, with 9 bases in the middle. Germline values: CDR1 SQVTM, CDR2 ANQGSEA. CDR3 residues: CSVEDLVVNYGYTF. The CDR3 nucleotides read TGCAGCGTTGAAGATCTTGTGGTTAACTATGGCTACACCTTC.

J is TRBJ1-1 and V is TRBV15; D perhaps matches TRBD1 (5 bases). The V end was cut by 1 base, the J end by 7 bases, with 13 bases between. Germline-derived CDR1 and CDR2 are LNHNV and YYDKDF (reference sequence). The CDR3 loop spans 14 amino acids. CDR3 protein: CATSRAGTIHEAFF. DNA for the CDR3: TGTGCCACCAGCAGAGCCGGGACTATTCATGAAGCTTTCTTT.

V is TRBV19 and J is TRBJ2-2, with D possibly matching TRBD2 (7 bases). The V gene lost 7 bases and the J gene lost 0 bases, with 15 bases spanning the gap. The CDR3 is made up of 16 amino acids. Germline CDR1 is LNHDA and CDR2 is SQIVND (reference sequence). DNA for the CDR3: TGTGCCAGTATTCCGGGGGGCCTGCCGAACACCGGGGAGCTGTTTTTT. As protein: CASIPGGLPNTGELFF.

This clonotype was detected many times. J is TRBJ1-2 and V is TRBV14, with D unresolved. The V gene lost 0 bases and the J gene lost 4 bases, with 9 bases spanning the gap. This CDR3 comprises 14 residues. The germline CDR1 and CDR2 sequences are SGHDN and FVKESK. CDR3 coding DNA: TGTGCCAGCAGCCAAGATAGAGGGATCTATGGCTACACCTTC. This gives the protein CASSQDRGIYGYTF.

On this clonotype: A read error may be the cause here, since a much bigger clone is one base away. The gene calls are TRBV6-5 and TRBJ2-7; possibly TRBD1 for D (8 bases). This CDR3 region has 12 residues. CDR1 and CDR2 from the germline V gene are MNHEY and SVGAGI. The CDR3 is CAGSHRGGEQYF. Written as DNA, the CDR3 is TGTGCCGGCAGCCACAGGGGGGGCGAGCAGTACTTC.

This clonotype was picked up many times. The chain employs TRBV7-8 and TRBJ2-5; no firm D call. Germline loops: CDR1 SGHVS, CDR2 FQNEAQ. V was cut by 5 bases and J by 0 bases, with 13 bases left in between. CDR3 length: 15 residues. The CDR3 sequence is CASSQSPKYQETQYF. In DNA, the CDR3 is TGTGCCAGCAGCCAAAGCCCCAAGTACCAAGAGACCCAGTACTTC.

This clonotype has a handful of counts. The rearrangement joins TRBV11-2 to TRBJ2-3; D not resolved. The CDR3 covers 15 residues. V dropped 2 bases and J dropped 0 bases, with 9 bases sitting between them. The V gene's germline CDR1 is SGHAT and CDR2 FQNNGV. The CDR3 here is CASSLWRRSTDTQYF. CDR3 in DNA: TGTGCCAGCAGCTTATGGCGGCGAAGCACAGATACGCAGTATTTT.

This chain joins TRBV28 and TRBJ1-5, with D possibly TRBD1 on 5 matching bases. Germline lookup yields CDR1 MDHEN and CDR2 SYDVKM. Trimming shortened V by 2 bases and J by 4 bases, and 12 bases separated the two germline ends. The CDR3 runs to 15 residues. In DNA, the CDR3 is TGTGCCAGCAGTTTAAAGGTGGGGGGTAATCAGCCCCAGCATTTT. Its translation: CASSLKVGGNQPQHF.

This chain joins TRBV5-1 and TRBJ1-3; D possibly corresponds to TRBD1 (5 bases). Germline V gives CDR1 SGHRS, CDR2 YFSETQ. V shed 3 bases and J shed 3 bases, with 13 bases lying between them. The CDR3 spans 15 residues. DNA of the CDR3: TGCGCCAGCAGCTCTGCCGGGACCGATGGAAACACCATATATTTT. Protein product: CASSSAGTDGNTIYF. Based on the CDR3 plus reference TRBV5-1 and TRBJ1-3, the full variable domain is KAGVTQTPRYLIKTRGQQVTLSCSPISGHRSVSWYQQTPGQGLQFLFEYFSETQRNKGNFPGRFSGRQFSNSRSEMNVSTLELGDSALYLCASSSAGTDGNTIYFGEGSWLTVV.

This clonotype was observed a few times. The chain recombines TRBV5-4 with TRBJ1-1; TRBD1 matches at 10 bases. CDR1 SGHNT and CDR2 YYREEE come from the germline V gene (reference sequence). The trim removed 2 bases at V and 7 bases at J, leaving 14 bases unmatched. CDR3 length: 17 residues. This chain's CDR3 is CASSFPTGGAPWGEAFF. CDR3 DNA: TGTGCCAGCAGCTTTCCGACAGGGGGCGCCCCGTGGGGTGAAGCTTTCTTT.

The genes are TRBV11-2 and TRBJ2-2; perhaps TRBD1 as D (6 bases). CDR1 is SGHAT and CDR2 is FQNNGV in the germline V gene. The CDR3 has 13 residues. Trimming took 8 bases from V and 6 from J, leaving 13 bases between them. CDR3 sequence reads: CASPKGVSGELFF. The DNA of the CDR3 is TGTGCCAGCCCCAAGGGGGTGTCCGGGGAGCTGTTTTTT.

The genes are TRBV19 and TRBJ1-2, with no clear D. Germline V gene data show CDR1 as LNHDA and CDR2 as SQIVND (reference sequence). The germline V and J ends were trimmed by 4 bases and 0 bases, with 12 bases remaining between them. CDR3 length: 15 residues. This chain's CDR3 is CASSRGRISNYGYTF. CDR3 DNA sequence: TGTGCCAGTAGTAGAGGACGGATTTCTAACTATGGCTACACCTTC.

V usage is TRBV4-1 and J usage is TRBJ2-3; TRBD2 aligns across 11 bases. This CDR3 spans 17 amino acids. The V and J ends lost 0 bases and 2 bases, in that order; junction bases with no gene match: 4. From germline, CDR1 is MGHRA and CDR2 YSYEKL. The CDR3 nucleotides are TGCGCCAGCAGCCAAGAGCAACTAGCGGGGGACACAGATACGCAGTATTTT. Translated: CASSQEQLAGDTDTQYF.

CDR3 amino acids: CASTPTSGGPSGQDTQYF. The DNA for the CDR3 is TGTGCCAGCACCCCGACTAGCGGGGGTCCTTCAGGTCAGGATACGCAGTATTTT. The chain employs TRBV6-1 and TRBJ2-3; 12 nucleotides match TRBD2. The ends lost 7 bases at V and 6 bases at J; junction bases unmatched: 17. This CDR3 has 18 residues. Germline-derived CDR1 and CDR2 are MNHNS and SASEGT.

This clonotype was counted ten times or more. The chain combines TRBV7-8 with TRBJ2-2; TRBD2 matches at 7 bases. The CDR3 sequence is 18 residues long. V lost 2 bases to trimming and J lost 1 base; unmatched junction nucleotides: 10. The germline gives CDR1 SGHVS, CDR2 FQNEAQ. CDR3 in DNA: TGTGCCAGCAGCTTACCTCGGAAGGGCGGGGGGAACACCGGGGAGCTGTTTTTT. Translated, it gives CASSLPRKGGGNTGELFF.

V usage is TRBV4-1 and J usage is TRBJ1-1; D is ambiguous. There are 13 residues in the CDR3. Per germline, CDR1 MGHRA and CDR2 YSYEKL. V was shortened by 0 bases and J by 6 bases, with 8 bases between the two germline ends. CDR3 in DNA: TGCGCCAGCAGCCAAGATCAAGCGGCTGAAGCTTTCTTT. Translated: CASSQDQAAEAFF.